One and the same sample provided the 20 T cell receptor beta chains below, sequenced in a study of blood T cell repertoires in COVID-19 (dated by TCRdb to 2020 to 2022). The library came from the immunoSEQ multiplex PCR assay. TCRdb re-hosts the immuneACCESS table, in-frame sequences only. Its copies lack some clones; in the studies checked, an unresolved V gene accounts for under half of them, and the cause for the rest is not known. The sample includes some 96,000 clones, with about 91% observed a single time. The ten largest clonotypes hold around 5% of the sample. Sequenced input: peripheral blood. The receptors come from a human donor in a cohort sampled during active COVID-19.

The J gene is TRBJ2-7, the V gene TRBV7-2, with TRBD1 matching 7 bases. V dropped 5 bases and J dropped 6; count of bases not matched to a gene: 13. The CDR3 is made up of 15 amino acids. The germline V gene has CDR1 SGHTA and CDR2 FQGNSA. The CDR3, as DNA: TGTGCCAGCAGCCCCGTCCGGGACAGACCCTCCGAGCAGTACTTC. Translating it yields CASSPVRDRPSEQYF.

The sample holds a few counts of this clone. The chain uses TRBV2 and TRBJ1-5, with 7 bases fitting TRBD1. Germline V gene sequence: CDR1 SNHLY, CDR2 FYNNEI. CDR3 length equals 15 residues. Trimming cost V 5 bases and J 0 bases; bases outside gene matches: 4. CDR3 region: CASSTGTVSNQPQHF. The CDR3 DNA follows: TGTGCCAGCAGTACCGGGACAGTTAGCAATCAGCCCCAGCATTTT.

The chain couples TRBV18 to TRBJ1-2; a weak D match, TRBD1 (6 bases). V shed 3 bases and J shed 4 bases, with 15 bases lying between them. This CDR3 is 15 amino acids long. The germline V gene has CDR1 KGHSH and CDR2 LQKENI. CDR3 in amino acids: CASSPDDRNVYGYTF. The CDR3 DNA reads TGTGCCAGCTCACCGGACGACAGGAATGTCTATGGCTACACCTTC.

The gene calls are TRBV2 and TRBJ2-4; tentatively, D is TRBD2 (7 bases). The ends were cut back, 10 bases at V and 6 bases at J, with 28 bases in the middle. Germline V lookup: CDR1 SNHLY, CDR2 FYNNEI. The CDR3 has 17 amino acids. CDR3 amino acids: CATDTSTVRGGRNIQYF. CDR3 DNA sequence: TGTGCCACCGATACCTCGACAGTGAGGGGGGGGAGAAACATTCAGTACTTC. Filled out from reference TRBV2 and TRBJ2-4, the complete variable domain reads EPEVTQTPSHQVTQMGQEVILRCVPISNHLYFYWYRQILGQKVEFLVSFYNNEISEKSEIFDDQFSVERPDGSNFTLKIRSTKLEDSAMYFCATDTSTVRGGRNIQYFGAGTRLSVL.

This rearrangement joins TRBV6-1 to TRBJ1-1; D uncertain. Germline CDR1 MNHNS, CDR2 SASEGT. Trimming took 1 base from V and 4 from J, leaving 10 bases between them. The CDR3 consists of 14 residues. The CDR3 sequence is CASSEGRGSTEAFF. The CDR3 nucleotides read TGTGCCAGCAGTGAAGGTCGGGGATCCACTGAAGCTTTCTTT.

The gene calls are TRBV10-3 and TRBJ2-1, with D possibly matching TRBD2 (5 bases). The CDR3 is 17 residues long. V lost 2 bases, J lost 3 bases, and 17 bases lay in between. Germline V lookup: CDR1 ENHRY, CDR2 SYGVKD. Here the CDR3 DNA reads TGTGCCATCAGTGAGATGGGCGGGCAAACCCTCTACAATGAGCAGTTCTTC. The encoded protein is CAISEMGGQTLYNEQFF.

V gene TRBV28 combines with J gene TRBJ1-6; TRBD1 might be the D (6 bases). The germline V gene encodes CDR1 MDHEN and CDR2 SYDVKM. The CDR3 extends over 14 amino acids. Trimming took 6 bases from V and 0 from J, leaving 6 bases between them. The CDR3 loop reads CASRDSSYNSPLHF. CDR3 DNA sequence: TGTGCCAGCAGGGACAGCTCCTATAATTCACCCCTCCACTTT.

The chain carries TRBV2 and TRBJ1-2; perhaps TRBD1 as D (5 bases). The CDR3 contains 19 residues. Germline assignment: CDR1 SNHLY and CDR2 FYNNEI. With 7 bases removed from V and 5 bases from J, the gap between germline ends came to 32 bases. In nucleotides, the CDR3 is TGTGCCAGCACTCCTGTAGGGGAATTACCCTTATTTGGATCATATGGCTACACCTTC. Amino acids: CASTPVGELPLFGSYGYTF.

The chain recombines TRBV6-5 with TRBJ2-7; a possible D gene is TRBD2 (5 bases). In germline, CDR1 is MNHEY, CDR2 SVGAGI. This CDR3 has 11 residues. The V end was cut by 6 bases, the J end by 6 bases, with 9 bases between. This CDR3 is CASRRGLEQYF. The CDR3 nucleotides are TGTGCCAGCAGGAGAGGGCTCGAGCAGTACTTC.

The chain is built from TRBV4-2 and TRBJ2-1; 7 nucleotides line up with TRBD2. The junction had 4 bases not matched to a gene; V was cut back by 1 base and J by 1 base. The CDR3 has 16 amino acids. Germline CDR1 LGHNA, CDR2 YNFKEQ. DNA of the CDR3: TGTGCCAGCAGCCAAGTCGCAGCGGGGTCCTACAATGAGCAGTTCTTC. The encoded protein is CASSQVAAGSYNEQFF.

The chain combines TRBV5-1 with TRBJ2-7, with 8 bases fitting TRBD1. With V trimmed by 6 bases and J by 4 bases, 6 bases remained unmatched. The CDR3 is made up of 13 amino acids. The germline CDR1 and CDR2 sequences are SGHRS and YFSETQ. CDR3 in DNA: TGCGCCAGCAACCCGGGACAGGAGTACGAGCAGTACTTC. The encoded protein is CASNPGQEYEQYF.

The chain joins TRBV5-1 to TRBJ1-2, with 9 bases lining up with TRBD1. The CDR3 runs 13 residues. Germline loops: CDR1 SGHRS, CDR2 YFSETQ. Unmatched junction bases numbered 6, after V lost 4 bases and J lost 8 bases. The chain's CDR3 is CASSPGTGRGYTF. The CDR3, as DNA: TGCGCCAGCAGCCCTGGGACAGGGCGCGGCTACACCTTC.

The chain is built from TRBV27 and TRBJ2-5; unclear D gene. The CDR3 is 13 residues long. With 5 bases removed from V and 5 bases from J, the gap between germline ends came to 12 bases. Germline assignment: CDR1 MNHEY and CDR2 SMNVEV (reference sequence). The CDR3 region has the DNA TGTGCCAGCAGTCCGGGTAGATGGGAGACCCAGTACTTC. Protein: CASSPGRWETQYF.

The chain joins TRBV9 to TRBJ2-7; TRBD2 aligns across 9 bases. Germline CDR1 and CDR2: SGDLS and YYNGEE. This CDR3 region has 15 residues. V was pared by 1 base and J by 3 bases, with 5 bases of the junction left unmatched. CDR3 nucleotides: TGTGCCAGCAGCGTAATAGCGGGAGAACGCTACGAGCAGTACTTC. This sequence encodes CASSVIAGERYEQYF.

This chain links TRBV12-3 or TRBV12-4 with TRBJ2-7, with no clear D. This CDR3 has 12 residues. The ends were cut back, 3 bases at V and 3 bases at J, with 6 bases in the middle. CDR3 nucleotides: TGTGCCAGCAGTTTGAGGAGCTACGAGCAGTACTTC. It is translated as CASSLRSYEQYF.

The J gene is TRBJ1-5, the V gene TRBV27, with TRBD1 as a possible D gene (6 bases). V dropped 5 bases and J dropped 4 bases, with 9 bases sitting between them. Germline lookup yields CDR1 MNHEY and CDR2 SMNVEV (reference sequence). The CDR3 extends over 13 amino acids. In DNA, the CDR3 is TGTGCCAGCAGTCGACAGGTAAATCAGCCCCAGCATTTT. Translating it yields CASSRQVNQPQHF.

J is TRBJ2-6 and V is TRBV6-1, with 7 positions matching TRBD1. Trimming took 4 bases from V and 2 from J; bases not matched to a gene: 14. CDR3 length equals 19 residues. Germline CDR1 MNHNS, CDR2 SASEGT. The DNA of the CDR3 is TGTGCCAGCAGTGTTCAGACAGGGCAACGGGTGGCTGGGGCCAACGTCCTGACTTTC. It is translated as CASSVQTGQRVAGANVLTF.

V usage is TRBV5-1 and J usage is TRBJ2-3; D ambiguous. Germline values: CDR1 SGHRS, CDR2 YFSETQ. The CDR3 has 14 amino acids. Trimming shortened V by 0 bases and J by 2 bases, and 7 bases separated the two germline ends. CDR3: CASSLVQTTDTQYF. CDR3 nucleotides: TGCGCCAGCAGCTTGGTACAAACCACAGATACGCAGTATTTT.

This rearrangement joins TRBV6-6 to TRBJ2-2; 7 bases align to TRBD2. V trimming: 6 bases; J trimming: 7 bases; junction bases outside the gene matches: 14. Germline V gene sequence: CDR1 MNHNY, CDR2 SVGAGI (reference sequence). The CDR3 loop spans 16 amino acids. The CDR3 spells CASSNPPGLNIGELFF. Here the CDR3 DNA reads TGTGCCAGCAGCAACCCACCGGGACTAAATATCGGGGAGCTGTTTTTT.

The sample holds a few counts of this clone. The chain employs TRBV10-3 and TRBJ2-7; 16 bases are a match to TRBD2. With V trimmed by 10 bases and J by 8 bases, 5 bases remained unmatched. This CDR3 is built from 13 residues. Germline V CDR1 and CDR2: ENHRY, SYGVKD. CDR3 bases: TGTGCCACGGGACTAGCGGGAGGGCCGAAGCAGTACTTC. Its protein product is CATGLAGGPKQYF.